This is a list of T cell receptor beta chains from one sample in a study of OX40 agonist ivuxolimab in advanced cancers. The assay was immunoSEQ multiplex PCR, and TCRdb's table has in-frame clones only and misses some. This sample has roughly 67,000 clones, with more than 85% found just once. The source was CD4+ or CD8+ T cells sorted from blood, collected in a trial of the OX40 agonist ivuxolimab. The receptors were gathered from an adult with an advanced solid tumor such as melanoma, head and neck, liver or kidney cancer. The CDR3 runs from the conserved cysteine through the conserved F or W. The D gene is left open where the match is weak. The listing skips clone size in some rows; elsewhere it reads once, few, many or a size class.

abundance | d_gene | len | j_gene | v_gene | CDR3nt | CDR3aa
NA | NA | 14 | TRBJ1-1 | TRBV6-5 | TGTGCCAGCAGCCCAATCCTTGGCAGCACTGAAGCTTTCTTT | CASSPILGSTEAFF
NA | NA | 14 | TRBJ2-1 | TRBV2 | TGTGCCAGCAGTGTGCCGGGGTCTGCCGGAGAGCAGTTCTTC | CASSVPGSAGEQFF
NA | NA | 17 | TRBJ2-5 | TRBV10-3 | TGTGCCATCAGTGACCCTGGGGGGAGAAGGGTACGGGAGACCCAGTACTTC | CAISDPGGRRVRETQYF
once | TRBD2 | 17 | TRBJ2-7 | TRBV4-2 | TGTGCCAGCAGCCAAGATCGGTCCGGACTAGCGGCCTACGAGCAGTACTTC | CASSQDRSGLAAYEQYF
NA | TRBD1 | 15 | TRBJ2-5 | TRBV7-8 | TGTGCCAGCAGCTCTACAGGGGGAGTAGGGGAGACCCAGTACTTC | CASSSTGGVGETQYF
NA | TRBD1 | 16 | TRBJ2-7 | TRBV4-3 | TGCGCCAGCAGCCAAGGACTCGGGACAGGCAGATACGAGCAGTACTTC | CASSQGLGTGRYEQYF
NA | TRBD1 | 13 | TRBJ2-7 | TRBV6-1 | TGTGCCAGCAGAAGGACAGGGCCCTACGAGCAGTACTTC | CASRRTGPYEQYF
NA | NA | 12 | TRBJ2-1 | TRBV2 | TGTGCCAGCAGGGACTTATTCGATGAGCAGTTCTTC | CASRDLFDEQFF
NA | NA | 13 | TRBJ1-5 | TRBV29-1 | TGCAGCGTACTACAGGGTAGCAATCAGCCCCAGCATTTT | CSVLQGSNQPQHF
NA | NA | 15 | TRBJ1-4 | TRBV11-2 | TGTGCCAGCAGCTTAGGAGGCGGGGTAACCGAAAAACTGTTTTTT | CASSLGGGVTEKLFF